This T cell receptor (beta chain) was sequenced during a study of shared clonotypes between healthy human individuals. Study-level results: Clonotypes that were shared across a few donors made up around 5% of naive CD4 clonotypes. Researchers found naive subsets generally carried larger estimated richness than memory subsets.

The V and J ends lost 4 bases and 2 bases, in that order; junction bases with no gene match: 8. Germline-derived CDR1 and CDR2 are MNHNY and SVGAGI (reference sequence). CDR3 size: 16 residues. None of the donors, who were healthy HIV-negative adults, had recently had acute infections or vaccinations. CD8 memory merged CD45RO+ cells and CCR7-negative CD45RA+ TemRA cells into one population. The data were produced by immunoSEQ multiplex PCR, yet TCRdb's version contains in-frame clones alone and is incomplete. The data show roughly 700,000 clones, roughly 88% seen once. As concerns this clone: The antigen is undetermined.

This TCR was recovered from a man aged 18 to 35 in good health. Some clones in this sample may be carry-over from other donors' samples. The sequenced sample was memory CD8+ T cells from PBMCs. As to subset: CD45RO+ cells pooled with CCR7-negative TemRA cells. The chain links TRBV6-6 to TRBJ2-3, with 8 nucleotides matching TRBD1. Here the CDR3 reads CASSSQTGAYTDTQYF. The DNA for the CDR3 is TGTGCCAGCAGTTCCCAGACAGGGGCTTACACAGATACGCAGTATTTT.